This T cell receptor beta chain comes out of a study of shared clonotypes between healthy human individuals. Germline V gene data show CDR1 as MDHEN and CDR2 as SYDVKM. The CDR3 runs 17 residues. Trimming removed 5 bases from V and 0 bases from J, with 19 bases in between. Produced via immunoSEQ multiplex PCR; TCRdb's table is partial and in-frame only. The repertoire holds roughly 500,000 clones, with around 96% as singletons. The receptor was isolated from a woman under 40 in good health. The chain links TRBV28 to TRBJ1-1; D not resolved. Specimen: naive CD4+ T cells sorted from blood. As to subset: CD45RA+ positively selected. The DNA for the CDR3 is TGTGCCAGCAGTCGTACGAGTCTCGAGACCTTGAACACTGAAGCTTTCTTT. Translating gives CASSRTSLETLNTEAFF.